A selection of T cell receptor beta chains follows, all from one sample in a study of identical twins. TCRdb passed the 5' RACE reads through MiXCR, listing each CDR3 protein once. The sample includes 400,000 to 550,000 distinct CDR3 sequences, 13% to 15% seen only once; the top ten take approximately 0.98%. The same sample was also studied in work on yellow fever vaccine responses in identical twins.

Sequenced material: CD4+ T cells sorted from blood. These receptors all stem from a woman between 18 and 30 years old in good health. CDR3s include the opening cysteine and the closing phenylalanine or tryptophan. The D gene is left open where the match is weak. Not every row has a clone size; where given, it reads once, few, many or a size class.

clone_size | j_call | v_call | d_call | cdr3_aa | cdr3_nt
few | TRBJ2-3 | TRBV20-1 | . | CSASPLSRDTQYF | TGCAGTGCTAGTCCCCTCAGCAGAGATACGCAGTATTTT
few | TRBJ2-7 | TRBV12-3/TRBV12-4 | . | CASRRVVHEQHF | TGTGCCAGCAGAAGGGTGGTCCACGAGCAGCACTTC
few | TRBJ2-2 | TRBV28 | . | CASNPPGSNTGELFF | TGTGCCAGCAACCCCCCCGGGAGCAACACCGGGGAGCTGTTTTTT
few | TRBJ2-2 | TRBV7-2 | . | CASSIPSGTGVGELFF | TGTGCCAGCAGCATACCATCCGGGACCGGGGTCGGGGAGCTGTTTTTT
few | TRBJ2-7 | TRBV28 | . | CATVRVSSYEQYF | TGTGCCACTGTTAGGGTAAGCTCCTACGAGCAGTACTTC
. | TRBJ2-3 | TRBV27 | TRBD1 | CASSQGPRWIVRGRTDTQYF | TGTGCCAGCAGCCAAGGCCCAAGGTGGATCGTGAGGGGGCGCACAGATACGCAGTATTTT
few | TRBJ2-1 | TRBV5-1 | . | CASSDPGNEQFF | TGCGCCAGCAGCGACCCGGGGAATGAGCAGTTCTTC
. | TRBJ1-1 | TRBV3-1 | . | CASSQVSYTEAFF | TGTGCCAGCAGCCAGGTATCTTACACTGAAGCTTTCTTT
many | TRBJ1-1 | TRBV5-1 | . | CASSSSPDTMNTEAFF | TGCGCCAGCAGCTCCTCACCCGACACCATGAACACTGAAGCTTTCTTT
many | TRBJ2-7 | TRBV11-2 | TRBD2 | CASSPGTRLYEQYF | TGTGCCAGCAGTCCCGGGACTAGACTCTACGAGCAGTACTTC
few | TRBJ2-3 | TRBV5-1 | TRBD1 | CASSLASTGSTDTQYF | TGCGCCAGCAGCTTGGCCTCGACAGGGAGCACAGATACGCAGTATTTT
few | TRBJ2-7 | TRBV3-1 | TRBD2 | CASSQAQAGTSGARGYEQYF | TGTGCCAGCAGCCAAGCACAGGCCGGGACTAGCGGGGCACGGGGCTACGAGCAGTACTTC
. | TRBJ2-7 | TRBV9 | . | CASSVTQGLVYEQYF | TGTGCCAGCAGCGTAACACAGGGCCTGGTCTACGAGCAGTACTTC
many | TRBJ2-7 | TRBV25-1 | TRBD1 | CASSRTGYEQYF | TGTGCCAGCAGCCGGACAGGCTACGAGCAGTACTTC
few | TRBJ2-4 | TRBV28 | TRBD1 | CASSHSTGVRIQYF | TGTGCCAGCAGTCATTCAACAGGGGTTCGGATTCAGTACTTC
few | TRBJ2-7 | TRBV7-2 | . | CASSLFGGDTYEQYF | TGTGCCAGCAGCTTGTTTGGGGGGGACACCTACGAGCAGTACTTC
few | TRBJ1-2 | TRBV29-1 | . | CSVEGPNYGYTF | TGCAGCGTTGAAGGCCCCAACTATGGCTACACCTTC
. | TRBJ1-2 | TRBV6-5 | . | CASSYSNNYGYTF | TGTGCCAGCAGTTACTCCAATAACTATGGCTACACCTTC
. | TRBJ2-4 | TRBV19 | . | CASSIPPGRGLLLAKNIQYF | TGTGCCAGTAGTATACCCCCGGGGAGGGGGTTACTACTAGCCAAAAACATTCAGTACTTC
many | TRBJ2-7 | TRBV3-1 | TRBD1 | CASSPGQGLSYEQYF | TGTGCCAGCAGCCCGGGACAGGGGCTTTCCTACGAGCAGTACTTC
. | TRBJ2-1 | TRBV14 | . | CASSQSVGNEQFF | TGTGCCAGCAGCCAATCTGTCGGGAATGAGCAGTTCTTC
. | TRBJ2-1 | TRBV6-2/TRBV6-3 | . | CASSRTDEQFF | TGTGCCAGCAGCAGGACAGATGAGCAGTTCTTC
few | TRBJ2-5 | TRBV18 | . | CASSRDTGTQETQYF | TGTGCCAGCTCACGGGATACAGGTACTCAAGAGACCCAGTACTTC
few | TRBJ2-5 | TRBV27 | . | CASRSNAMPERETQYF | TGTGCCAGCAGGAGTAACGCTATGCCCGAGAGGGAGACCCAGTACTTC
. | TRBJ1-1 | TRBV7-9 | . | CASSRQQNTEAFF | TGTGCCAGCAGTCGACAGCAGAACACTGAAGCTTTCTTT
few | TRBJ2-1 | TRBV4-3 | . | CASSQVSGIYNEQFF | TGCGCCAGCAGCCAAGTGTCGGGTATATACAATGAGCAGTTCTTC
many | TRBJ2-2 | TRBV5-1 | TRBD2 | CASSLNSGTLSLPKHTGELFF | TGCGCCAGCAGCCTGAATAGCGGGACCCTATCTCTGCCTAAACACACCGGGGAGCTGTTTTTT
. | TRBJ2-3 | TRBV5-4 | . | CASMWGGGTDTQYF | TGTGCCAGCATGTGGGGCGGGGGCACAGATACGCAGTATTTT
. | TRBJ2-1 | TRBV19 | TRBD2 | CASSTTSGRVEQFF | TGTGCCAGTAGTACGACTAGCGGGAGGGTTGAGCAGTTCTTC
once | TRBJ2-3 | TRBV20-1 | . | CSARRIRSTDTQYF | TGCAGTGCTAGAAGGATCCGGAGCACAGATACGCAGTATTTT
many | TRBJ2-1 | TRBV29-1 | TRBD1 | CSVHPGQDNEQFF | TGCAGCGTCCACCCGGGACAGGACAATGAGCAGTTCTTC
. | TRBJ2-7 | TRBV9 | . | CASSVGGQPSYEQYF | TGTGCCAGCAGCGTAGGGGGCCAACCGTCCTACGAGCAGTACTTC
many | TRBJ2-1 | TRBV5-6 | . | CASREGRTSYNEQFF | TGTGCCAGCAGGGAGGGACGTACCTCCTACAATGAGCAGTTCTTC
. | TRBJ2-3 | TRBV6-2/TRBV6-3 | TRBD2 | CASTPVTGTSAFTDTQYF | TGTGCCAGCACTCCGGTGACCGGGACTAGCGCTTTCACAGATACGCAGTATTTT
few | TRBJ2-1 | TRBV12-3/TRBV12-4 | TRBD2 | CASRGKRGGSYNEQFF | TGTGCCAGCAGGGGCAAGCGGGGGGGCTCCTACAATGAGCAGTTCTTC
few | TRBJ2-1 | TRBV20-1 | . | CSARTVNEQFF | TGCAGTGCTCGGACGGTCAATGAGCAGTTCTTC
. | TRBJ2-3 | TRBV20-1 | . | CSAILRTDTQYF | TGCAGTGCTATTCTCCGTACAGATACGCAGTATTTT
few | TRBJ2-3 | TRBV7-9 | . | CASSRTEGGDTQYF | TGTGCCAGCAGCCGGACAGAAGGGGGAGATACGCAGTATTTT